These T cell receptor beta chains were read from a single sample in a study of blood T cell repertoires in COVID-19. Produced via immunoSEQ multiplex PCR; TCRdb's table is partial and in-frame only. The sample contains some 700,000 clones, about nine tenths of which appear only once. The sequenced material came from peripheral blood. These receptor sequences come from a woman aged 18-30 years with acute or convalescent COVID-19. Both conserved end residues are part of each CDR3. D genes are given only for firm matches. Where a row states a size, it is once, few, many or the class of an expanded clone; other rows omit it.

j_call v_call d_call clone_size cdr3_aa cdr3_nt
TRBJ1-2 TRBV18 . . CASSLGIGDTYGYTF TGTGCCAGCTCACTCGGTATAGGCGACACCTATGGCTACACCTTC
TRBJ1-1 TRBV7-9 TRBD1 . CASSPRTGGDTEAFF TGTGCCAGCAGCCCACGGACAGGGGGAGACACTGAAGCTTTCTTT
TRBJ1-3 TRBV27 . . CASSLGPQSWGNTIYF TGTGCCAGCAGTTTAGGTCCACAATCGTGGGGAAACACCATATATTTT
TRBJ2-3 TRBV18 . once CASSRETMFSDTQYF TGTGCCAGCTCACGCGAGACAATGTTCTCAGATACGCAGTATTTT
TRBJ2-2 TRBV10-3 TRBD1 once CAIRVRDRVFLETGELFF TGTGCCATCCGGGTCCGGGACAGGGTCTTTCTGGAAACCGGGGAGCTGTTTTTT
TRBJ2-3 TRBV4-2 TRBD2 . CASSQVAGRGGPDTQYF TGTGCCAGCAGCCAAGTAGCAGGGCGGGGGGGGCCAGATACGCAGTATTTT
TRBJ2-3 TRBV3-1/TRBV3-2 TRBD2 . CASSPRTSVETDTQYF TGTGCCAGCAGTCCCCGGACTAGCGTCGAGACAGATACGCAGTATTTT
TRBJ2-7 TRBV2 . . CASSPNRAGGEQYF TGTGCCAGCAGTCCCAACAGGGCTGGTGGTGAGCAGTACTTC
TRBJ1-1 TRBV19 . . CASSIDRALLNTEAFF TGTGCCAGTAGTATAGACAGGGCACTACTGAACACTGAAGCTTTCTTT
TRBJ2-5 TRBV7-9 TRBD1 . CASRHKTDRGETQYF TGTGCCAGCAGGCATAAGACCGACAGGGGTGAGACCCAGTACTTC
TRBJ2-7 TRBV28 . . CASSLGPSYEQYF TGTGCCAGCAGTTTAGGGCCGTCCTACGAGCAGTACTTC
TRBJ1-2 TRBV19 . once CASHSGASWDGYTF TGTGCCAGTCATTCTGGGGCTAGTTGGGATGGCTACACCTTC
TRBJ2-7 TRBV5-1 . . CASSLGSTYSMGEQYF TGCGCCAGCAGCTTGGGTTCGACATACTCCATGGGCGAGCAGTACTTC
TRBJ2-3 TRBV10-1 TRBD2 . CASSVLANTDTQYF TGCGCCAGCAGTGTACTAGCGAACACAGATACGCAGTATTTT
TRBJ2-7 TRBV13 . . CASNSKGYEQYF TGTGCCAGCAATTCAAAGGGGTACGAGCAGTACTTC
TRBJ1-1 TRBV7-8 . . CASSFSGVWMNTEAFF TGTGCCAGCAGCTTCTCAGGGGTGTGGATGAACACTGAAGCTTTCTTT
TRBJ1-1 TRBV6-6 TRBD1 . CATLGQGSTEAFF TGTGCCACCTTGGGACAGGGGAGCACTGAAGCTTTCTTT
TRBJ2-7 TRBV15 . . CATSRDPQGHEQYF TGTGCCACCAGCAGAGATCCCCAGGGCCACGAGCAGTACTTC